The 30 T cell receptor beta chains given below trace back to one sample, sequenced in a study of post-analysis software for immune sequencing data. Study-wide findings and caveats: Five or six TRBV segments were significantly more frequent in patients than in controls. TRBV5-6, TRBV5-1 and TRBV20-1 were among these segments.

Their specific antigens are unknown. cDNA libraries for TCR beta contained unique molecular identifiers. TCRdb used MiXCR to reprocess the PCR reads, holding one entry per CDR3 protein. The sample has approximately 660,000 distinct CDR3 sequences; approximately 59% are singletons. The sequencing sample was made of blood. The receptor source for this set is a girl aged 2 to 10 with multiple sclerosis.

The rearrangement uses TRBV20-1 and TRBJ2-3; D might be TRBD1 or TRBD2, each matching 6 bases. CDR3 length equals 16 residues. Trimming stripped 1 base from V and 2 bases from J, with 16 bases between. Germline V gene lookup returns CDR1 DFQATT and CDR2 SNEGSKA (reference sequence). CDR3 sequence reads: CSARVGGLSYTDTQYF. The CDR3 DNA follows: TGCAGTGCTAGAGTAGGGGGGCTCTCCTACACAGATACGCAGTATTTT.

The rearrangement uses TRBV29-1 and TRBJ2-3, with 7 bases lining up with TRBD1. Germline CDR1 is SQVTM and CDR2 is ANQGSEA. Unmatched junction bases numbered 6, after V lost 7 bases and J lost 5 bases. CDR3 length: 12 residues. The CDR3 spells CSGQGVIDTQYF. In DNA, the CDR3 is TGCAGCGGACAGGGAGTTATAGATACGCAGTATTTT.

This clonotype was seen a handful of times. The gene calls are TRBV20-1 and TRBJ2-5; D is ambiguous. The length of the CDR3 is 12 residues. Germline-derived CDR1 and CDR2 are DFQATT and SNEGSKA (reference sequence). Trimming took off 5 bases at V and 0 bases at J, with 7 bases between the two ends. The DNA for the CDR3 is TGCAGTGCTGGGTGGGACCAAGAGACCCAGTACTTC. This sequence encodes CSAGWDQETQYF.

This chain joins TRBV9 and TRBJ2-3, with D possibly being TRBD1 (6 bases). Trimming cost V 3 bases and J 4 bases, with 12 bases left between them. The CDR3 has 14 residues. Per the germline V gene, CDR1 is SGDLS and CDR2 is YYNGEE. The CDR3 reads CASSAGQLPDTQYF. In DNA, the CDR3 is TGTGCCAGCAGCGCGGGACAATTACCAGATACGCAGTATTTT.

The genes are TRBV2 and TRBJ2-7, with 9 nucleotides matching TRBD2. The CDR3 has 14 amino acids. Germline CDR1 reads SNHLY; CDR2 reads FYNNEI. V trimming: 4 bases; J trimming: 5 bases; junction bases outside the gene matches: 6. CDR3: CASSAGTSSHEQYF. In DNA form, the CDR3 reads TGTGCCAGCAGTGCCGGGACTAGCAGCCACGAGCAGTACTTC.

This chain uses TRBV6-4 with TRBJ2-3; no clear D gene. The V end was cut by 0 bases, the J end by 5 bases, with 6 bases between. Germline-derived CDR1 and CDR2 are MRHNA and SNTAGT. CDR3 size: 13 residues. CDR3: CASSDSILDTQYF. DNA of the CDR3: TGTGCCAGCAGTGACTCGATTCTAGATACGCAGTATTTT.

V is TRBV20-1 and J is TRBJ2-1; the match to TRBD2 covers 10 bases. CDR1 and CDR2 (germline): DFQATT, SNEGSKA (reference sequence). The CDR3 totals 15 residues. Trimming at V came to 4 bases and at J to 6 bases, leaving 9 bases not matched to a gene. The CDR3: CSAINDKRGGNEQFF. The CDR3 DNA sequence: TGCAGTGCTATCAACGACAAGCGGGGGGGCAATGAGCAGTTCTTC.

Written as DNA, the CDR3 is TGTGCCAGCAGCGGCGCAGGGGGCGGTACTGAAGCTTTCTTT. Translating it yields CASSGAGGGTEAFF. The rearrangement uses TRBV25-1 and TRBJ1-1, with TRBD1 matching 8 bases. The length of the CDR3 is 14 residues. Trimming removed 6 bases from V and 5 bases from J; junction bases left unmatched: 8. Germline V CDR1 and CDR2: MGHDK, SYGVNS.

A note on this clonotype: Germline and junction disagree at one end, which may indicate a read error. The chain couples TRBV3-1 to TRBJ1-2; tentative D call: TRBD1 (5 bases). CDR1 LGHDT and CDR2 YNNKEL come from the germline V gene (reference sequence). The CDR3 covers 15 residues. CDR3 coding DNA: TGTGCCAGCAGCCAAGAGAACTCCTGGGGCTATGGTTACACCTTC. Protein: CASSQENSWGYGYTF.

The chain is built from TRBV2 and TRBJ2-1, with TRBD2 matching 16 bases. This CDR3 is built from 19 residues. In germline, CDR1 is SNHLY, CDR2 FYNNEI. V lost 6 bases, J lost 7 bases, and 15 bases stayed unmatched. The CDR3 loop reads CASRDGTSGGAVLRNEQFF. The CDR3 bases are TGTGCCAGCAGAGACGGGACTAGCGGGGGGGCCGTTTTGAGGAATGAGCAGTTCTTC.

This clonotype was counted between two and nine times. The chain carries TRBV15 and TRBJ2-7, with 8 bases identical to TRBD1. The CDR3 sequence is 15 residues long. CDR1 and CDR2 (germline): LNHNV, YYDKDF (reference sequence). V shed 0 bases and J 3 bases; nucleotides not matched to a gene: 4. CDR3 coding DNA: TGTGCCACCAGCAGAGATTTTGGGACAGGCTACGAGCAGTACTTC. Amino acid sequence: CATSRDFGTGYEQYF.

The chain recombines TRBV6-1 with TRBJ2-1; 14 bases fit TRBD2. From germline, CDR1 is MNHNS and CDR2 SASEGT. Trimming at V came to 10 bases and at J to 7 bases, leaving 15 bases not matched to a gene. CDR3 size: 17 residues. Here the CDR3 DNA reads TGTGCCACCAGGGGACTAGCGGGAGATGGAGGGAGGAATGAGCAGTTCTTC. Translating it yields CATRGLAGDGGRNEQFF.

This clonotype was seen only a few times. The chain employs TRBV12-3 or TRBV12-4 and TRBJ1-1; weak D call: TRBD1 (5 bases). The V gene lost 6 bases and the J gene lost 3 bases, with 8 bases spanning the gap. This CDR3 is built from 12 residues. In DNA form, the CDR3 reads TGTGCCAGCAGGGGACGGGACACTGAAGCTTTCTTT. Translating gives CASRGRDTEAFF.

This clonotype was found a few times. This chain uses TRBV7-2 with TRBJ2-7; the match to TRBD1 covers 9 bases. The germline V gene has CDR1 SGHTA and CDR2 FQGNSA. This CDR3 spans 14 amino acids. V dropped 1 base and J dropped 5; count of bases not matched to a gene: 3. The CDR3 DNA sequence: TGTGCCAGCAGCTTAGGGGGACAGGGCCACGAGCAGTACTTC. Residues: CASSLGGQGHEQYF.

The table lists this clonotype with a few counts. This chain links TRBV29-1 with TRBJ2-1, with 7 bases matching TRBD1. There are 13 residues in the CDR3. CDR1 SQVTM and CDR2 ANQGSEA come from the germline V gene. J gave up 6 bases and V 6 bases, and 8 bases lay outside the gene matches. CDR3 in amino acids: CSVARQGPNEQFF. CDR3 DNA sequence: TGCAGCGTAGCCAGACAGGGACCCAATGAGCAGTTCTTC.

This clonotype has more than one count but fewer than ten. The rearrangement joins TRBV12-3 or TRBV12-4 to TRBJ2-1; 8 bases are shared with TRBD2. V was pared by 1 base and J by 4 bases, with 6 bases of the junction left unmatched. The CDR3 runs to 16 residues. CDR3: CASSLGPAGEYNEQFF. In DNA, the CDR3 is TGTGCCAGCAGTTTAGGTCCAGCGGGGGAGTACAATGAGCAGTTCTTC.

The rearrangement links TRBV7-2 to TRBJ2-5; D is uncertain. The CDR3 extends over 15 amino acids. V lost 1 base and J 0 bases, leaving 9 bases between the germline ends. Per germline, CDR1 SGHTA and CDR2 FQGNSA. The CDR3 DNA is TGTGCCAGCAGCTTAGGGGGTTGGTACCAAGAGACCCAGTACTTC. Its translation: CASSLGGWYQETQYF.

This clonotype was picked up one time. This chain uses TRBV7-2 with TRBJ2-3; the D gene is possibly TRBD2 (6 bases). The length of the CDR3 is 15 residues. Germline CDR1 SGHTA, CDR2 FQGNSA. V dropped 1 base and J dropped 4 bases, with 12 bases sitting between them. Here the CDR3 reads CASSLGGGEADTQYF. DNA of the CDR3: TGTGCCAGCAGCTTAGGCGGCGGGGAGGCAGATACGCAGTATTTT.

The chain combines TRBV5-1 with TRBJ2-3; no clear D gene. V was trimmed by 5 bases and J by 0 bases, leaving 19 bases between them. The CDR3 loop spans 17 amino acids. The germline V gene encodes CDR1 SGHRS and CDR2 YFSETQ. The CDR3 is CASRPAGLRRSTDTQYF. CDR3 DNA: TGCGCCAGCAGGCCTGCCGGTTTGCGTAGAAGCACAGATACGCAGTATTTT.

The sample holds a few counts of this clonotype. V usage is TRBV5-1 and J usage is TRBJ2-1, with 14 positions matching TRBD2. CDR3 length equals 15 residues. V shed 4 bases and J 7 bases; nucleotides not matched to a gene: 4. Germline CDR1 and CDR2: SGHRS and YFSETQ. CDR3 sequence: CASSAGLAGENEQFF. The DNA for the CDR3 is TGCGCCAGCAGCGCGGGACTAGCGGGAGAAAATGAGCAGTTCTTC.

The chain combines TRBV20-1 with TRBJ1-1, with 9 bases identical to TRBD1. Germline V gene data show CDR1 as DFQATT and CDR2 as SNEGSKA (reference sequence). The CDR3 runs to 16 residues. J was trimmed by 9 bases and V by 5 bases; bases with no gene match: 19. As DNA, the CDR3 is TGCAGTGCTGGGGGGTCGTTTGGCAGGACAGGGGCTAAAGCTTTCTTT. This sequence encodes CSAGGSFGRTGAKAFF.

The chain recombines TRBV7-2 with TRBJ2-7, with a weak D call TRBD1 (6 bases). Germline V gene lookup returns CDR1 SGHTA and CDR2 FQGNSA. Trimming took 3 bases from V and 2 from J, leaving 8 bases between them. The CDR3 contains 13 residues. Written as DNA, the CDR3 is TGTGCCAGCAGCTTCACAGGGACCTACGAGCAGTACTTC. The encoded protein is CASSFTGTYEQYF.

The genes are TRBV29-1 and TRBJ1-2; 7 nucleotides align to TRBD1. V trimming: 6 bases; J trimming: 2 bases; junction bases outside the gene matches: 6. CDR3 size: 13 residues. CDR1 is SQVTM and CDR2 is ANQGSEA in the germline V gene. The CDR3 bases are TGCAGCGTGCCCAACAGGGGCAACTATGGCTACACCTTC. Amino acid sequence: CSVPNRGNYGYTF.

This sequence joins TRBV7-9 and TRBJ2-4, with D possibly TRBD1 on 7 matching bases. This CDR3 is 15 amino acids long. The germline gives CDR1 SEHNR, CDR2 FQNEAQ (reference sequence). The germline V and J ends were trimmed by 5 bases and 8 bases, with 19 bases remaining between them. CDR3 nucleotide sequence: TGTGCCAGCAGCGCCGGGGACAGCTGGGGGGACATTCAGTACTTC. Its translation is CASSAGDSWGDIQYF.

This clonotype appeared a few times. The chain employs TRBV20-1 and TRBJ1-2; no clear D. The CDR3 is 14 amino acids. The germline V and J ends were trimmed by 0 bases and 4 bases, with 12 bases remaining between them. Germline V CDR1 and CDR2: DFQATT, SNEGSKA (reference sequence). CDR3 sequence reads: CSARDPRRSYGYTF. CDR3 in DNA: TGCAGTGCTAGAGATCCCCGACGGTCCTATGGCTACACCTTC.

This clonotype was seen once. The chain couples TRBV4-3 to TRBJ2-1; tentatively, D is TRBD1 or TRBD2 (5 bases each). The CDR3 covers 19 residues. Trimming took 0 bases from V and 8 from J, leaving 26 bases between them. CDR1 and CDR2 from the germline V gene are LGHNA and YSLEER. CDR3 sequence: CASSQESSPTEFEGYEQFF. CDR3 DNA sequence: TGCGCCAGCAGCCAAGAGAGTTCACCCACGGAGTTTGAGGGGTATGAGCAGTTCTTC.

The chain couples TRBV12-3 or TRBV12-4 to TRBJ2-5; the D gene is possibly TRBD2 (6 bases). Trimming shortened V by 1 base and J by 11 bases, and 14 bases separated the two germline ends. The CDR3 extends over 13 amino acids. CDR3: CASSLDTAREQYF. In nucleotides, the CDR3 is TGTGCCAGCAGTTTAGACACAGCACGGGAGCAGTACTTC.

The chain is built from TRBV20-1 and TRBJ2-1; 11 bases align to TRBD2. The CDR3 spans 14 residues. The V segment lost 6 bases and the J segment 8 bases; nucleotides outside the gene matches: 9. Germline loops: CDR1 DFQATT, CDR2 SNEGSKA (reference sequence). The CDR3: CSAQLAGDPHEQFF. CDR3 nucleotides: TGCAGTGCGCAACTAGCGGGAGACCCCCATGAGCAGTTCTTC.

This clonotype showed up just a few times. The chain couples TRBV9 to TRBJ2-1, with 11 bases that match TRBD2. CDR1 SGDLS and CDR2 YYNGEE come from the germline V gene. V trimming: 4 bases; J trimming: 7 bases; junction bases outside the gene matches: 13. The CDR3 loop spans 17 amino acids. This CDR3 is CASSLSPGLAGKNEQFF. DNA of the CDR3: TGTGCCAGCAGCCTATCCCCCGGACTAGCGGGTAAGAATGAGCAGTTCTTC.

This clonotype was detected a few times. V usage is TRBV20-1 and J usage is TRBJ2-3; 8 bases line up with TRBD2. This CDR3 contains 15 residues. Germline CDR1 and CDR2: DFQATT and SNEGSKA (reference sequence). V trimming: 7 bases; J trimming: 1 base; junction bases outside the gene matches: 10. This CDR3 reads CSGFQAGVGTDTQYF. The CDR3 region has the DNA TGCAGTGGGTTCCAAGCGGGAGTGGGCACAGATACGCAGTATTTT.